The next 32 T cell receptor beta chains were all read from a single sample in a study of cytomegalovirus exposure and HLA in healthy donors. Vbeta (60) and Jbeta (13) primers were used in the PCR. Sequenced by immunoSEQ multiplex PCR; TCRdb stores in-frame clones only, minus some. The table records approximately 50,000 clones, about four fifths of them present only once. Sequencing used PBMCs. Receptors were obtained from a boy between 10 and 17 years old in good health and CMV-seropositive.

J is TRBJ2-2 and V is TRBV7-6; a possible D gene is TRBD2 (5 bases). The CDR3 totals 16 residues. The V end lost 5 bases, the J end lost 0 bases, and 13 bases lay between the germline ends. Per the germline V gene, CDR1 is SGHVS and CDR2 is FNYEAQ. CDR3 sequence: CASSPGEGANTGELFF. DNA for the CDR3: TGTGCCAGCAGCCCAGGCGAGGGCGCGAACACCGGGGAGCTGTTTTTT.

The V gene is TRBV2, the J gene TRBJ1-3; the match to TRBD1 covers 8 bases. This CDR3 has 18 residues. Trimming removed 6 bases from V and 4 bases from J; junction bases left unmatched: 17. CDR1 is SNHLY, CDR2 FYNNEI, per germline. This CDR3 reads CASRWTGRGSISGNTIYF. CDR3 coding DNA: TGTGCCAGCAGATGGACAGGGCGAGGTTCTATTTCGGGAAACACCATATATTTT.

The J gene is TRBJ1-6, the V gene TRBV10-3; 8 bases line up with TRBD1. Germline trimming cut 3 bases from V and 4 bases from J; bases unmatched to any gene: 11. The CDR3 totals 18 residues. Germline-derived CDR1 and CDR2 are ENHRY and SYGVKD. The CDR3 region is CAISDQGATRLYNSPLHF. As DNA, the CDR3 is TGTGCCATCAGTGACCAGGGGGCGACCCGACTTTATAATTCACCCCTCCACTTT.

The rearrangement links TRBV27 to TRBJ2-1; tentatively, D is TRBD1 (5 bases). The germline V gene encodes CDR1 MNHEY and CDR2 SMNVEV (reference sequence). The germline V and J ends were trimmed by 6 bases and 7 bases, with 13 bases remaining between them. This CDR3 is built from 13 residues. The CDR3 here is CASRTQGGNEQFF. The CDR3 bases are TGTGCCAGCAGAACGCAGGGTGGAAATGAGCAGTTCTTC.

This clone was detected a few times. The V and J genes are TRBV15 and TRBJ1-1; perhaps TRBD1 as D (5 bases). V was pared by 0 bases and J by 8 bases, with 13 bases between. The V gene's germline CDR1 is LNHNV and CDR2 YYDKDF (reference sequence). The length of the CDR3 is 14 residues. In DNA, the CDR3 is TGTGCCACCAGCAGAGATAGTACTCAGGGCGAAGCTTTCTTT. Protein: CATSRDSTQGEAFF.

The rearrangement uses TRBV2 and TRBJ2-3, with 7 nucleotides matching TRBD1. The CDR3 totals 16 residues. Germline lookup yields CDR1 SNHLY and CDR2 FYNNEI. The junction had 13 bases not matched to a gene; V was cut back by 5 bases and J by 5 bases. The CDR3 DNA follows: TGTGCCAGCAGTCAACTCACAGGGGCCCACAGAGATACGCAGTATTTT. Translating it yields CASSQLTGAHRDTQYF.

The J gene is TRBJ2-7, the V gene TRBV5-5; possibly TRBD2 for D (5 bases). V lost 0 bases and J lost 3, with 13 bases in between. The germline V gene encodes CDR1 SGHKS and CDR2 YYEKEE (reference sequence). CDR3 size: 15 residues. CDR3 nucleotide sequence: TGTGCCAGCAGCTTGGATCTGAGGGTTTACTACGAGCAGTACTTC. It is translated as CASSLDLRVYYEQYF.

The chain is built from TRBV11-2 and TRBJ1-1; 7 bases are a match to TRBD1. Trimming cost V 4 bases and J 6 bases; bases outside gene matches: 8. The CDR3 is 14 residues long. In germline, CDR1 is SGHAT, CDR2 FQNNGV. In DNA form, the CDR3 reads TGTGCCAGCAGCTCATACAGGGGTGAGGCTGAAGCTTTCTTT. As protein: CASSSYRGEAEAFF.

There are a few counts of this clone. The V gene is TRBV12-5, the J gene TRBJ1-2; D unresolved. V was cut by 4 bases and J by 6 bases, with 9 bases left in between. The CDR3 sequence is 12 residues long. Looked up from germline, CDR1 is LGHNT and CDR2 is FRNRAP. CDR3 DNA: TGTGCTAGTGGTTCCCCCTATGATGGCTACACCTTC. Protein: CASGSPYDGYTF.

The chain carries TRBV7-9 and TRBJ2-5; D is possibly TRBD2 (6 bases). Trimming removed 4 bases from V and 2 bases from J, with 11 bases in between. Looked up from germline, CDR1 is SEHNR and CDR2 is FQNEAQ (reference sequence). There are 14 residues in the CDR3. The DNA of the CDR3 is TGTGCCAGCAGCTCCGGGGGTCCTCAAGAGACCCAGTACTTC. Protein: CASSSGGPQETQYF.

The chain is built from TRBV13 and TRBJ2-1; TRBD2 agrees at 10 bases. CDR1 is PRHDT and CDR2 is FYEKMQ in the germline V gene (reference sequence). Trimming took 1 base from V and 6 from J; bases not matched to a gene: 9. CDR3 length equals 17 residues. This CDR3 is CASSLEAGGRVGNEQFF. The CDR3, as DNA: TGTGCCAGCAGCTTAGAAGCGGGGGGGAGGGTCGGCAATGAGCAGTTCTTC.

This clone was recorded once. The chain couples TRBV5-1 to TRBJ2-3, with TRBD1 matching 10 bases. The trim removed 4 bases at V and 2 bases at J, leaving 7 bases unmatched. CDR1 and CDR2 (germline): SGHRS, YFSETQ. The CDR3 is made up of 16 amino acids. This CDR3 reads CASSPRTGGNTDTQYF. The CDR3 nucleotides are TGCGCCAGCAGCCCCCGGACAGGGGGAAACACAGATACGCAGTATTTT.

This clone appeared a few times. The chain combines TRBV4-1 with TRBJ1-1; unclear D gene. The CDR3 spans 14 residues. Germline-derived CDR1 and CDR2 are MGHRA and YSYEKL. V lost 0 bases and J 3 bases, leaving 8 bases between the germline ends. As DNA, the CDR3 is TGCGCCAGCAGCCAAGATACCCGGGACACTGAAGCTTTCTTT. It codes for CASSQDTRDTEAFF.

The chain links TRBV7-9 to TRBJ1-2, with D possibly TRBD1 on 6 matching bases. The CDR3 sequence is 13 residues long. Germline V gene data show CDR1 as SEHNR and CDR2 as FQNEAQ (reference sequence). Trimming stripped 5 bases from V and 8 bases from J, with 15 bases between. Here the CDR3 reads CASSLGAGAGYTF. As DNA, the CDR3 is TGTGCCAGCAGCCTAGGGGCAGGGGCGGGCTACACCTTC.

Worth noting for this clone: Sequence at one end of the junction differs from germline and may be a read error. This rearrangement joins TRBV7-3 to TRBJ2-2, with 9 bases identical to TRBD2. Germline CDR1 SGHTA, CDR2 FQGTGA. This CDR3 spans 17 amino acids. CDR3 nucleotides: TGTGCCAGCAGCTTATGGGCTAGCGGGGAGAACGCCGGGGAGCTGTTTTTT. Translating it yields CASSLWASGENAGELFF.

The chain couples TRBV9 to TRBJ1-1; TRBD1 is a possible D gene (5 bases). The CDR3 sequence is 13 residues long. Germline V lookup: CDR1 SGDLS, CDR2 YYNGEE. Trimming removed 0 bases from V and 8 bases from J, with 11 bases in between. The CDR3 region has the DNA TGTGCCAGCAGCGTAGGTGGGGGGTCGGAAGCTTTCTTT. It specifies CASSVGGGSEAFF. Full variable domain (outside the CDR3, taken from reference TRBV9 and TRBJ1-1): DSGVTQTPKHLITATGQRVTLRCSPRSGDLSVYWYQQSLDQGLQFLIQYYNGEERAKGNILERFSAQQFPDLHSELNLSSLELGDSALYFCASSVGGGSEAFFGQGTRLTVV.

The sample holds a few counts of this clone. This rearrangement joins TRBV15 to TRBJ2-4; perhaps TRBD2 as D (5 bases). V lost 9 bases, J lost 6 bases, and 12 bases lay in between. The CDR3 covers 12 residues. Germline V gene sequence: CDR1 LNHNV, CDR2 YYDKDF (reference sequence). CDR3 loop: CATLSEGNIQYF. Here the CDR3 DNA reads TGTGCCACGTTGTCCGAGGGAAACATTCAGTACTTC.

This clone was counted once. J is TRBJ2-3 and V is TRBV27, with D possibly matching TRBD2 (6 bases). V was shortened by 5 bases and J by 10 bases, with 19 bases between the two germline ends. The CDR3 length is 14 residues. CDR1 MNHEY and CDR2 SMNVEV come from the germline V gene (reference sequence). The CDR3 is CASSLWGDLGAQYF. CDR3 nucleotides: TGTGCCAGCAGTCTGTGGGGGGACCTTGGGGCGCAGTATTTT.

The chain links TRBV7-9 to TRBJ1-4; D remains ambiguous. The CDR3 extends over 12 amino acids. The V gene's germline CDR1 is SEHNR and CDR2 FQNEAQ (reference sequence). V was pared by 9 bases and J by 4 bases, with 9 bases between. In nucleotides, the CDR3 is TGTGCCAGTACAGCAATTAATGAAAAACTGTTTTTT. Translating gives CASTAINEKLFF.

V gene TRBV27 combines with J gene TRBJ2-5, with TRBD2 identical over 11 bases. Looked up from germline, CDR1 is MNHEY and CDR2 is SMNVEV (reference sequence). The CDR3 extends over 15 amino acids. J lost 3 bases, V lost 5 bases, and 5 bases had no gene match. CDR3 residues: CASSVGTSGKETQYF. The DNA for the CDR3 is TGTGCCAGCAGTGTAGGGACTAGCGGTAAAGAGACCCAGTACTTC.

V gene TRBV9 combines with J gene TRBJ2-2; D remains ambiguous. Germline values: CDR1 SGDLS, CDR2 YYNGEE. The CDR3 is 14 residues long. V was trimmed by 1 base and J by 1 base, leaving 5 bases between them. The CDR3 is CASSVTVNTGELFF. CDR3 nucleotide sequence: TGTGCCAGCAGCGTAACGGTGAACACCGGGGAGCTGTTTTTT.

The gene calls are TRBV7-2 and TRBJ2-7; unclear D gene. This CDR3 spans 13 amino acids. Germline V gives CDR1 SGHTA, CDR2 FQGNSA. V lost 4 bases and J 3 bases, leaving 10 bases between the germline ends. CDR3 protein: CASSYSPGYEQYF. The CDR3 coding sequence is TGTGCCAGCAGCTATAGCCCGGGCTACGAGCAGTACTTC.

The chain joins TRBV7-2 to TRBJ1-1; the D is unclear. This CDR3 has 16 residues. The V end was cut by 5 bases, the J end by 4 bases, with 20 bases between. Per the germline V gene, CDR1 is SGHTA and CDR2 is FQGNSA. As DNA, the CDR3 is TGTGCCAGCAGCCATTTAACCCGCCTAACCCCCACTGAAGCTTTCTTT. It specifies CASSHLTRLTPTEAFF.

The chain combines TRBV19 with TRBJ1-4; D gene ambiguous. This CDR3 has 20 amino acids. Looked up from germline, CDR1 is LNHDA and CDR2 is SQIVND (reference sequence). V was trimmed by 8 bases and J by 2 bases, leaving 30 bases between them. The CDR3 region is CASGHRGKGIRDATNEKLFF. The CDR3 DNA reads TGTGCCAGTGGCCATAGAGGGAAGGGAATTAGGGATGCCACTAATGAAAAACTGTTTTTT.

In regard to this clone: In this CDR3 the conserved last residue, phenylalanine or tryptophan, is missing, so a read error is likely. The CDR3 bases are TGCAGTGCTAGAGATGGGAGCTGGGCTTTCCTT. Translated, it gives CSARDGSWAFL. The chain is built from TRBV20-1 and TRBJ1-1, with D unresolved. The CDR3 consists of 11 residues. The V gene lost 0 bases and the J gene lost 11 bases, with 10 bases spanning the gap. CDR1 DFQATT and CDR2 SNEGSKA come from the germline V gene (reference sequence).

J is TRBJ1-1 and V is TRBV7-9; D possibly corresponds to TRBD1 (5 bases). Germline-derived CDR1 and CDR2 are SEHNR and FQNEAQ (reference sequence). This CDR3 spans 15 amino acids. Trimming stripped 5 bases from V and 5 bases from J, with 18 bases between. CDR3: CASSLGRGVETEAFF. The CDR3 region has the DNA TGTGCCAGCAGCCTTGGTCGGGGGGTAGAGACTGAAGCTTTCTTT.

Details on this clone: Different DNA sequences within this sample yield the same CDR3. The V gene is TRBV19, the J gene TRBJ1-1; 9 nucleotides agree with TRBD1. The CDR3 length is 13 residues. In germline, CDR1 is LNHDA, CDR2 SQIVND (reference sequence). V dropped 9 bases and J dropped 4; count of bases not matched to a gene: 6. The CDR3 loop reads CASSVTGGTEAFF. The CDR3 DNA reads TGTGCCAGCAGTGTGACAGGGGGCACTGAAGCTTTCTTT.

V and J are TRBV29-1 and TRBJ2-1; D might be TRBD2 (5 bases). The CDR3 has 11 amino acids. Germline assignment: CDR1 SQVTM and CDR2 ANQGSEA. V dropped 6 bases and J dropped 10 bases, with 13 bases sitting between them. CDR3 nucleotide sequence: TGCAGCGTCCGGACCCGAGGGGAGCAGTTCTTC. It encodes CSVRTRGEQFF.

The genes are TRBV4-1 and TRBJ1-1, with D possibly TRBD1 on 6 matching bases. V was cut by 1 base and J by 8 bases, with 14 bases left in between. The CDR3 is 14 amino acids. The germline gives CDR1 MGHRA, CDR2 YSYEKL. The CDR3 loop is CASSQGAGASEAFF. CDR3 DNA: TGCGCCAGCAGCCAAGGTGCAGGGGCGAGCGAAGCTTTCTTT.

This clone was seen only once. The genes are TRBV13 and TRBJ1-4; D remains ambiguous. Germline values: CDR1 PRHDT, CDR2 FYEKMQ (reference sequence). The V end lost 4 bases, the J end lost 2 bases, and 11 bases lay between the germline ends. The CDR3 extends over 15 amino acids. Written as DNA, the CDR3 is TGTGCCAGCAGCTCTTCAGAGACTACTAATGAAAAACTGTTTTTT. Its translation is CASSSSETTNEKLFF. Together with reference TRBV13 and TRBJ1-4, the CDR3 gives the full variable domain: AAGVIQSPRHLIKEKRETATLKCYPIPRHDTVYWYQQGPGQDPQFLISFYEKMQSDKGSIPDRFSAQQFSDYHSELNMSSLELGDSALYFCASSSSETTNEKLFFGSGTQLSVL.

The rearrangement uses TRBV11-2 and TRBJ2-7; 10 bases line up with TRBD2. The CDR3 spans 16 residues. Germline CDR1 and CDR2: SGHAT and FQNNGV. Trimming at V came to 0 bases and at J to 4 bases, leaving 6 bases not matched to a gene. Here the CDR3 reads CASSLDRTSGWYEQYF. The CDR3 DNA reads TGTGCCAGCAGCTTAGATCGGACTAGCGGTTGGTACGAGCAGTACTTC.

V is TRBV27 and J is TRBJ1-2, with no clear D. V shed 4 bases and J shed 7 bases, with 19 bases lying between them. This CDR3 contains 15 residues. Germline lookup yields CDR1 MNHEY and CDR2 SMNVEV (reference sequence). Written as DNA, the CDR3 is TGTGCCAGCAGTTACGACGGTTACGGGGTTTGTGGCTACACCTTC. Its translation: CASSYDGYGVCGYTF.